The next 28 T cell receptor beta chains were all read from a single sample in a study of T cell repertoires in cytomegalovirus infection. TCRdb processed the reads anew with MiXCR; each CDR3 protein has one entry. This sample has about 250,000 distinct CDR3 sequences, with about 18% found just once. Material for sequencing was CD8+ T cells from PBMCs. These receptors came from a human donor in good health (CMV status not recorded). Some clones in this sample may be carry-over from other donors' samples.

This clonotype has just a few counts. This chain joins TRBV5-6 and TRBJ1-6, with D uncertain. Germline CDR1 reads SGHDT; CDR2 reads YYEEEE. V lost 0 bases to trimming and J lost 0 bases, with 10 bases between them. The CDR3 consists of 17 residues. In DNA form, the CDR3 reads TGTGCCAGCAGCTTGGATACCCGGAGCTCCTATAATTCACCCCTCCACTTT. Its protein is CASSLDTRSSYNSPLHF.

This clonotype was detected a few times. The DNA of the CDR3 is TGCAGTGCTAGAGATCTGGGGGGGGGCGATGATACGCAGTATTTT. Its translation: CSARDLGGGDDTQYF. The chain is built from TRBV20-1 and TRBJ2-3; a weak D match, TRBD2 (7 bases). This CDR3 is 15 amino acids long. The ends were cut back, 0 bases at V and 6 bases at J, with 16 bases in the middle. CDR1 is DFQATT, CDR2 SNEGSKA, per germline (reference sequence).

Concerning this clonotype itself: The junction differs from germline at one of its ends, possibly a read error. V gene TRBV7-9 combines with J gene TRBJ2-3; D is uncertain. CDR1 and CDR2 (germline): SEHNR, FQNEAQ (reference sequence). The CDR3 spans 12 residues. CDR3 DNA: TGTGCCAGCAGCGTAAGCACAGATATGCAGTATTTT. It yields the protein CASSVSTDMQYF.

This clonotype was counted many times. The chain links TRBV7-6 to TRBJ1-1, with D unresolved. CDR3 length: 14 amino acids. The V and J ends lost 0 bases and 6 bases respectively, with 11 bases between them. Germline-derived CDR1 and CDR2 are SGHVS and FNYEAQ. The CDR3 loop reads CASSLAGFGAEAFF. CDR3 coding DNA: TGTGCCAGCAGCTTAGCTGGTTTCGGTGCTGAAGCTTTCTTT.

The chain combines TRBV7-9 with TRBJ1-1, with D unclear. V was shortened by 5 bases and J by 7 bases, with 8 bases between the two germline ends. The germline CDR1 and CDR2 sequences are SEHNR and FQNEAQ (reference sequence). The CDR3 covers 11 residues. The CDR3: CASSPGLEAFF. The CDR3 DNA sequence: TGTGCCAGCAGCCCCGGGCTTGAAGCTTTCTTT.

In its sample, this clonotype was seen many times. The chain carries TRBV7-6 and TRBJ2-7; D may be TRBD1 (6 bases). Trimming removed 1 base from V and 0 bases from J, with 22 bases in between. Germline CDR1 SGHVS, CDR2 FNYEAQ. This CDR3 region has 19 residues. In DNA, the CDR3 is TGTGCCAGCAGCTTAGGGCCACGGACAGCGGACTTTAGCTCCTACGAGCAGTACTTC. Translated: CASSLGPRTADFSSYEQYF.

Comments on this clonotype: Given a much more abundant clone one base away, this may be a read error. This is likely a read error, given that the CDR3 carries no conserved phenylalanine or tryptophan at its end. This sequence joins TRBV7-6 and TRBJ2-5; 10 bases agree with TRBD1. Germline assignment: CDR1 SGHVS and CDR2 FNYEAQ. Unmatched junction bases numbered 12, after V lost 5 bases and J lost 0 bases. The CDR3 spans 18 residues. CDR3: CASSTPYTGQGYQETQYL. CDR3 coding DNA: TGTGCCAGCAGCACACCCTACACGGGACAGGGGTACCAAGAGACCCAGTACCTC.

This clonotype was seen many times. The rearrangement joins TRBV7-9 to TRBJ2-5; 11 bases line up with TRBD2. CDR3 length equals 16 residues. Germline lookup yields CDR1 SEHNR and CDR2 FQNEAQ (reference sequence). V dropped 2 bases and J dropped 2; count of bases not matched to a gene: 4. CDR3: CASSLPLAGGQETQYF. Here the CDR3 DNA reads TGTGCCAGCAGCTTACCGCTAGCGGGGGGACAAGAGACCCAGTACTTC.

The V call is TRBV2, the J call TRBJ1-1, with D unresolved. This CDR3 is built from 14 residues. The germline CDR1 and CDR2 sequences are SNHLY and FYNNEI. V shed 5 bases and J shed 1 base, with 11 bases lying between them. The CDR3 is CASSPRVANTEAFF. For the CDR3, the DNA is TGTGCCAGCAGTCCACGGGTCGCGAACACTGAAGCTTTCTTT.

This clonotype was detected ten times or more. The genes are TRBV7-2 and TRBJ2-5, with a weak D call TRBD2 (6 bases). V gave up 1 base and J gave up 9 bases, with 27 bases separating them. This CDR3 region has 18 residues. CDR1 is SGHTA, CDR2 FQGNSA, per germline. CDR3 coding DNA: TGTGCCAGCAGCTTAGAGACTAGGGGCGAGCTATCCGCCGGGGCCCAGTACTTC. Encoded protein: CASSLETRGELSAGAQYF.

This chain joins TRBV5-1 and TRBJ2-7; 10 nucleotides line up with TRBD2. This CDR3 spans 17 amino acids. The germline V gene has CDR1 SGHRS and CDR2 YFSETQ. After removal of 0 bases from V and 2 bases from J, the junction contained 8 bases not matched to a gene. CDR3 sequence (DNA): TGCGCCAGCAGCTTGGGTGATAGCGGGGGGCCGGCCTACGAGCAGTACTTC. It specifies CASSLGDSGGPAYEQYF.

This chain joins TRBV6-5 and TRBJ2-7, with no clear D. V was pared by 6 bases and J by 6 bases, with 18 bases between. The V gene's germline CDR1 is MNHEY and CDR2 SVGAGI. This CDR3 has 14 amino acids. The CDR3 sequence is CASRARTAFIEQYF. The CDR3 bases are TGTGCCAGCAGAGCTAGGACCGCCTTTATCGAGCAGTACTTC.

At least ten counts were recorded for this clonotype. The chain combines TRBV7-2 with TRBJ1-5; D is unresolved. Trimming pared 0 bases from V and 0 bases from J, leaving 12 bases between. The CDR3 contains 17 residues. Germline V lookup: CDR1 SGHTA, CDR2 FQGNSA. As DNA, the CDR3 is TGTGCCAGCAGCTTAGCGCGAAAGGAGTATAGCAATCAGCCCCAGCATTTT. Residues: CASSLARKEYSNQPQHF.

The chain is built from TRBV5-5 and TRBJ2-1, with unresolved D. CDR1 and CDR2 from the germline V gene are SGHKS and YYEKEE (reference sequence). The germline V and J ends were trimmed by 0 bases and 0 bases, with 4 bases remaining between them. The CDR3 runs to 14 residues. Written as DNA, the CDR3 is TGTGCCAGCAGCTTGGTCCGCTCCTACAATGAGCAGTTCTTC. Its protein product is CASSLVRSYNEQFF. Combining the CDR3 with reference TRBV5-5 and TRBJ2-1 gives the whole variable domain DAGVTQSPTHLIKTRGQQVTLRCSPISGHKSVSWYQQVLGQGPQFIFQYYEKEERGRGNFPDRFSARQFPNYSSELNVNALLLGDSALYLCASSLVRSYNEQFFGPGTRLTVL.

Turning to this clonotype: A much larger clone lies a single base off, so this may be a read error. The chain has TRBV2 and TRBJ1-2; tentative D call: TRBD1 (5 bases). The germline V and J ends were trimmed by 4 bases and 2 bases, with 11 bases remaining between them. Germline CDR1 is SNHLY and CDR2 is FYNNEI. This CDR3 spans 14 amino acids. The CDR3 DNA reads as TGTGCCAGCAGTGTAAGGGACGGCAACTATGGCTACACCTTC. Translation gives CASSVRDGNYGYTF.

CDR3 amino acids: CASSPLEGGNTGELFF. Written as DNA, the CDR3 is TGTGCCAGCAGTCCCCTGGAGGGGGGGAACACCGGGGAGCTGTTTTTT. This chain connects TRBV27 to TRBJ2-2; the D gene could be TRBD1 or TRBD2 (6 bases each). Germline assignment: CDR1 MNHEY and CDR2 SMNVEV (reference sequence). Trimming cost V 5 bases and J 1 base, with 14 bases left between them. The CDR3 contains 16 residues.

This clonotype was recorded many times. The chain uses TRBV29-1 and TRBJ1-1; D not resolved. The CDR3 totals 13 residues. In germline, CDR1 is SQVTM, CDR2 ANQGSEA. Trimming pared 6 bases from V and 0 bases from J, leaving 11 bases between. CDR3 region: CSVMVPMNTEAFF. CDR3 coding DNA: TGCAGCGTCATGGTTCCGATGAACACTGAAGCTTTCTTT.

The chain carries TRBV28 and TRBJ1-1, with D tentatively TRBD1 (6 bases). V lost 5 bases and J 1 base, leaving 17 bases between the germline ends. Germline V gives CDR1 MDHEN, CDR2 SYDVKM. The CDR3 is 16 amino acids. CDR3 coding DNA: TGTGCCAGCAGTCCCCAGAGGACAGAATCGAACACTGAAGCTTTCTTT. Amino acids: CASSPQRTESNTEAFF.

This clonotype was seen many times. The chain combines TRBV6-2 or TRBV6-3 with TRBJ2-1, with D possibly TRBD2 on 6 matching bases. The CDR3 is made up of 13 amino acids. In germline, CDR1 is MNHEY, CDR2 SVGEGT. V shed 3 bases and J shed 9 bases, with 12 bases lying between them. CDR3: CASSYGGSGEQFF. The CDR3 DNA is TGTGCCAGCAGTTATGGAGGGAGCGGTGAGCAGTTCTTC.

This clonotype was observed a handful of times. The chain uses TRBV7-9 and TRBJ1-2; 9 bases align to TRBD1. The trim removed 5 bases at V and 9 bases at J, leaving 10 bases unmatched. This CDR3 contains 14 residues. Germline V CDR1 and CDR2: SEHNR, FQNEAQ (reference sequence). The CDR3: CASSPEGQGRSYTF. Here the CDR3 DNA reads TGTGCCAGCAGCCCCGAGGGACAGGGTAGAAGCTACACCTTC.

This clonotype was seen a handful of times. CDR3 loop: CASSFVLSSTEAFF. DNA of the CDR3: TGTGCCAGCAGTTTCGTCCTAAGTTCCACTGAAGCTTTCTTT. J is TRBJ1-1 and V is TRBV28; no firm D call. Looked up from germline, CDR1 is MDHEN and CDR2 is SYDVKM. Trimming took 3 bases from V and 4 from J, leaving 12 bases between them. The CDR3 loop spans 14 amino acids.

DNA of the CDR3: TGTGCCAGCAGCCCCCTAGTAGGGACGGGAGAGCAGTACTTC. Amino acids: CASSPLVGTGEQYF. This chain uses TRBV5-4 with TRBJ2-7; D may match TRBD1 or TRBD2 (5 bases each). Germline V gene lookup returns CDR1 SGHNT and CDR2 YYREEE (reference sequence). V lost 4 bases to trimming and J lost 7 bases, with 18 bases between them. The CDR3 consists of 14 residues.

Many counts were recorded for this clonotype. J is TRBJ2-3 and V is TRBV7-9; D is unclear. V was cut by 5 bases and J by 4 bases, with 16 bases left in between. This CDR3 region has 15 residues. Germline assignment: CDR1 SEHNR and CDR2 FQNEAQ (reference sequence). The chain's CDR3 is CASSETWKEADTQYF. CDR3 bases: TGTGCCAGCAGCGAAACATGGAAAGAGGCAGATACGCAGTATTTT.

The chain carries TRBV4-2 and TRBJ2-7; D is unclear. Germline V lookup: CDR1 LGHNA, CDR2 YNFKEQ. There are 13 residues in the CDR3. V was shortened by 1 base and J by 2 bases, with 6 bases between the two germline ends. The CDR3 region is CASSQADAYEQYF. The CDR3 nucleotides are TGTGCCAGCAGCCAAGCAGATGCCTACGAGCAGTACTTC.

The CDR3 DNA sequence: TGTGCCAGCAGTTTAGTAATCACACAGGGGGTCTACGAGCAGTACTTC. It is translated as CASSLVITQGVYEQYF. The chain has TRBV28 and TRBJ2-7, with 8 bases fitting TRBD1. Germline trimming cut 2 bases from V and 3 bases from J; bases unmatched to any gene: 9. In germline, CDR1 is MDHEN, CDR2 SYDVKM. The CDR3 has 16 residues. Drawing the rest from reference TRBV28 and TRBJ2-7, the complete variable domain is DVKVTQSSRYLVKRTGEKVFLECVQDMDHENMFWYRQDPGLGLRLIYFSYDVKMKEKGDIPEGYSVSREKKERFSLILESASTNQTSMYLCASSLVITQGVYEQYFGPGTRLTVT.

This chain joins TRBV29-1 and TRBJ2-2, with TRBD1 identical over 11 bases. The germline V gene has CDR1 SQVTM and CDR2 ANQGSEA. The CDR3 is made up of 14 amino acids. The ends lost 6 bases at V and 3 bases at J; junction bases unmatched: 3. The CDR3 sequence: CSVPGQGDTGELFF. The CDR3 bases are TGCAGCGTCCCGGGACAGGGGGACACCGGGGAGCTGTTTTTT.

This clonotype occurred many times. The genes are TRBV6-1 and TRBJ2-7, with D hard to call. Germline lookup yields CDR1 MNHNS and CDR2 SASEGT. The CDR3 extends over 12 amino acids. Trimming cost V 5 bases and J 5 bases, with 10 bases left between them. CDR3: CASSSGTNEQYF. The CDR3, as DNA: TGTGCCAGCAGTTCCGGAACCAACGAGCAGTACTTC.

The rearrangement links TRBV4-2 to TRBJ2-3, with TRBD2 matching 9 bases. CDR3 length: 18 amino acids. V shed 0 bases, J shed 2 bases, and the junction held 9 bases outside the gene matches. Germline values: CDR1 LGHNA, CDR2 YNFKEQ. The CDR3 region has the DNA TGTGCCAGCAGCCAAGATGGTTTCCTAGCGGGGATCACAGATACGCAGTATTTT. Amino acids: CASSQDGFLAGITDTQYF.